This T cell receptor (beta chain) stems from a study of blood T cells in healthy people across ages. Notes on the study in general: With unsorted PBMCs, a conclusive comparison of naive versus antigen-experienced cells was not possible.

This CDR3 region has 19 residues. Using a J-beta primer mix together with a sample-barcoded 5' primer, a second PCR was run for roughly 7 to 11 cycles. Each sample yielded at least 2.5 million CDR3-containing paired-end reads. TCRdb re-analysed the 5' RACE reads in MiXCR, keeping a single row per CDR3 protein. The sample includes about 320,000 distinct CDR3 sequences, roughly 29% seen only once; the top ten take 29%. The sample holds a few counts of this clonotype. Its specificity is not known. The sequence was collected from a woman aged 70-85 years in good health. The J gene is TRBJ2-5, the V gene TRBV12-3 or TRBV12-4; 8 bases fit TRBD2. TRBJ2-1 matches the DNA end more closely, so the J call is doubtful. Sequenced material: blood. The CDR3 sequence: CASSISRGGLDWGVHEQFF. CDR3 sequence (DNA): TGTGCCAGCAGCATCTCCCGCGGGGGGTTGGATTGGGGGGTTCATGAGCAGTTCTTC.